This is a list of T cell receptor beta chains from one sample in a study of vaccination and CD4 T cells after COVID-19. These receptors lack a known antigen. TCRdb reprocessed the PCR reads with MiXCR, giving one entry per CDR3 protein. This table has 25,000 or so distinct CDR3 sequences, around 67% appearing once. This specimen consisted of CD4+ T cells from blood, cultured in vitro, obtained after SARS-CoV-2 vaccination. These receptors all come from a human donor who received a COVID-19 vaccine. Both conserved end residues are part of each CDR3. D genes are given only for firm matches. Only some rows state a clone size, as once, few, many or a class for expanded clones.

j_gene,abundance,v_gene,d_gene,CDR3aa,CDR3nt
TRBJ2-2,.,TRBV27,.,CASSGIFSGNTGELFF,TGTGCCAGCAGTGGAATTTTTAGCGGAAACACCGGGGAGCTGTTTTTT
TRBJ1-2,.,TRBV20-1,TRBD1,CSARDGQGVGYTF,TGCAGTGCTAGAGACGGACAGGGGGTTGGCTACACCTTC
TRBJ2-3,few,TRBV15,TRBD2,CATSRVGYSGGASRLEDTQYF,TGTGCCACCAGCAGAGTGGGCTACAGCGGGGGGGCCTCCAGACTAGAAGATACGCAGTATTTT
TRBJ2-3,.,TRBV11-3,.,CASSNIGATDTQYF,TGTGCCAGCAGCAACATTGGGGCGACAGATACGCAGTATTTT
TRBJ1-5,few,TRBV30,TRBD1,CAWALGTGNQPQHF,TGTGCCTGGGCCCTTGGGACAGGCAATCAGCCCCAGCATTTT
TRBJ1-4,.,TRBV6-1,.,CASRYPGGELFF,TGTGCCAGCAGGTATCCGGGGGGAGAACTGTTTTTT
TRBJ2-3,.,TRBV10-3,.,CASSPVKYRASRSTDTQYF,TGTGCCAGCAGCCCGGTAAAATACAGGGCTAGCCGTAGCACAGATACGCAGTATTTT
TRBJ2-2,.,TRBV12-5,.,CASGSSFGANTGELFF,TGTGCTAGTGGTTCCAGTTTTGGGGCGAACACCGGGGAGCTGTTTTTT
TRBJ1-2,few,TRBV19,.,CASRGWRGNYGYTF,TGTGCCAGTAGGGGGTGGAGGGGAAACTATGGCTACACCTTC
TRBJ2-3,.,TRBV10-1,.,CASSERTEFTDTQYF,TGCGCCAGCAGTGAGAGGACTGAATTCACAGATACGCAGTATTTT
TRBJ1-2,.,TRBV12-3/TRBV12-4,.,CASSTQGSGVGGYTF,TGTGCCAGCAGCACACAGGGAAGTGGGGTTGGTGGCTACACCTTC
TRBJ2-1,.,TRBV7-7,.,CASSLAGNNEQFF,TGTGCCAGCAGCTTAGCAGGGAACAATGAGCAGTTCTTC
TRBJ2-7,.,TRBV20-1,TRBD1,CSARVWGTGAYEQYF,TGCAGTGCTAGAGTCTGGGGGACAGGGGCCTACGAGCAGTACTTC
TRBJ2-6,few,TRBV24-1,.,CATSLGGLSSGANVLTF,TGTGCCACCAGTCTGGGGGGCTTGAGCTCTGGGGCCAACGTCCTGACTTTC
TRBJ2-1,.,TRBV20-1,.,CSASGFSDEQFF,TGCAGTGCTAGTGGGTTTAGCGATGAGCAGTTCTTC
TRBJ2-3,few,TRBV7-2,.,CASSLRSGGIDTQYF,TGTGCCAGCAGCTTAAGATCCGGGGGTATAGATACGCAGTATTTT
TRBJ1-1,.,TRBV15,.,CATSRDPGENTEVFF,TGTGCCACCAGCAGAGATCCAGGGGAGAACACTGAAGTTTTCTTT
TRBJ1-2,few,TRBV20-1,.,CSARDLGRATLTNYGYTF,TGCAGTGCTAGAGATTTGGGTAGGGCGACGTTAACTAACTATGGCTACACCTTC
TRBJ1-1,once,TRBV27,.,CASSDRLNTEAFF,TGTGCCAGCAGTGACAGGTTGAACACTGAAGCTTTCTTT
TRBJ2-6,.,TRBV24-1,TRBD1,CATSKGTADSGANVLTF,TGTGCCACCAGTAAGGGGACAGCCGACTCTGGGGCCAACGTCCTGACTTTC
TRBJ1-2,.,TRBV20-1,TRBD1,CSARDHRLDRGLDGYTF,TGCAGTGCTAGAGATCACCGGCTGGACAGGGGCCTGGATGGCTACACCTTC
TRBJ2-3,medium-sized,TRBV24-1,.,CATSDFTGTDTQYF,TGTGCCACCAGTGATTTTACAGGGACAGATACGCAGTATTTT
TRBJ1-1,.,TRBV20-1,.,CSASRRSTEAFF,TGCAGTGCTAGTAGACGGAGCACTGAAGCTTTCTTT
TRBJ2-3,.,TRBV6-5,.,CASSYSMALLGTDTQYF,TGTGCCAGCAGTTACTCGATGGCGCTATTAGGCACAGATACGCAGTATTTT
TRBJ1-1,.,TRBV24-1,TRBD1,CATRKTGRNTEAFF,TGTGCCACAAGAAAGACAGGGAGGAACACTGAAGCTTTCTTT
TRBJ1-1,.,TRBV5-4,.,CASSMDYNTEAFF,TGTGCCAGCAGCATGGACTATAACACTGAAGCTTTCTTT
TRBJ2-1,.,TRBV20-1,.,CSAPRAGGEQFF,TGCAGTGCTCCCCGGGCCGGGGGTGAGCAGTTCTTC
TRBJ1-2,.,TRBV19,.,CASSSTNYGYTF,TGTGCCAGTAGTAGTACTAACTATGGCTACACCTTC
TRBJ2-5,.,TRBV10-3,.,CAISETGGLEETQYF,TGTGCCATCAGTGAGACGGGGGGCTTGGAAGAGACCCAGTACTTC
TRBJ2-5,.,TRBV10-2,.,CASSSFQETQYF,TGCGCCAGCAGTAGTTTCCAGGAGACCCAGTACTTC
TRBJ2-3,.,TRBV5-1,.,CASSLGGTDTQYF,TGCGCCAGCAGCTTGGGCGGCACAGATACGCAGTATTTT
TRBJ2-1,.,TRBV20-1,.,CSALGTYNEQFF,TGCAGTGCCCTTGGGACTTATAATGAGCAGTTCTTC
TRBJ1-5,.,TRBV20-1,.,CSARVGGQLSNQPQHF,TGCAGTGCTAGAGTCGGGGGGCAACTGAGCAATCAGCCCCAGCATTTT
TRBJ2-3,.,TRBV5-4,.,CASSIRSGDDTDTQYF,TGTGCCAGCAGTATTAGGTCGGGGGACGACACAGATACGCAGTATTTT
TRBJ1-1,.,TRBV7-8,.,CASSRTTANTEAFF,TGTGCCAGCAGCCGCACGACAGCGAACACTGAAGCTTTCTTT
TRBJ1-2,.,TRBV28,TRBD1,CASSPEGQGVGGYTF,TGTGCCAGCAGTCCGGAGGGACAGGGGGTGGGCGGCTACACCTTC
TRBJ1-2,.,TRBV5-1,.,CASRPRTDLIIPPFYGYTF,TGCGCCAGCAGACCGAGGACAGATTTAATCATCCCTCCTTTTTATGGCTACACCTTC
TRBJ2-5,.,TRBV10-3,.,CAISPNQQETQYF,TGTGCCATCAGTCCAAATCAACAAGAGACCCAGTACTTC
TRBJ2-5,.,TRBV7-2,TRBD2,CASSLGPYLKRGASQETQYF,TGTGCCAGCAGCTTAGGCCCCTACTTGAAGCGGGGGGCTTCCCAAGAGACCCAGTACTTC
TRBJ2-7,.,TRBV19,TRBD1,CASSPRTGDYEQYF,TGTGCCAGTAGTCCCAGGACAGGGGACTACGAGCAGTACTTC